Shown below are 20 T cell receptor beta chains from a single sample sequenced in a study of T-cell reconstitution after alpha-beta-depleted transplantation in children. Preparation of the TCRbeta library used unique molecular identifiers. One entry per CDR3 protein results from TCRdb running MiXCR on the PCR reads. This table holds more than 250,000 distinct CDR3 sequences, over 8% found once. Material: PBMCs from the stem cell graft donor, obtained from the stem cell graft. These receptors were obtained from a human donor who donated a stem cell graft to a child with SCID.

J is TRBJ2-5 and V is TRBV25-1; unclear D gene. Germline-derived CDR1 and CDR2 are MGHDK and SYGVNS. V lost 3 bases and J lost 1, with 9 bases in between. The CDR3 is 14 amino acids. The CDR3 protein is CASSERHLQETQYF. DNA for the CDR3: TGTGCCAGCAGTGAGCGACACCTCCAAGAGACCCAGTACTTC. Using reference TRBV25-1 and TRBJ2-5 for the parts outside the CDR3, the full variable domain is EADIYQTPRYLVIGTGKKITLECSQTMGHDKMYWYQQDPGMELHLIHYSYGVNSTEKGDLSSESTVSRIRTEHFPLTLESARPSHTSQYLCASSERHLQETQYFGPGTRLLVL.

This rearrangement joins TRBV12-3 or TRBV12-4 to TRBJ1-2, with D perhaps matching TRBD1 (5 bases). The V gene lost 6 bases and the J gene lost 3 bases, with 14 bases spanning the gap. This CDR3 has 14 amino acids. CDR3 loop: CASRRSGGDYGYTF. CDR3 DNA sequence: TGTGCCAGCAGACGATCGGGGGGGGACTATGGCTACACCTTC.

Ten or more counts support this clonotype. This chain links TRBV6-6 with TRBJ2-7, with D perhaps TRBD1 or TRBD2 (5 bases each). The CDR3 is 13 amino acids. The V end lost 6 bases, the J end lost 7 bases, and 16 bases lay between the germline ends. Germline V gene lookup returns CDR1 MNHNY and CDR2 SVGAGI (reference sequence). CDR3 in DNA: TGTGCCAGCAGGCCCGGGACGACGGGGGAGCAGTACTTC. Translated: CASRPGTTGEQYF.

This clonotype has only a few counts. The rearrangement joins TRBV2 to TRBJ1-1, with no clear D. Trimming cost V 7 bases and J 5 bases, with 14 bases left between them. Germline V gene sequence: CDR1 SNHLY, CDR2 FYNNEI. CDR3 length equals 13 residues. CDR3 bases: TGTGCCAGCACCCGAGATCGCGGAACTGAAGCTTTCTTT. This gives the protein CASTRDRGTEAFF.

In this sample, this clonotype turned up many times. The chain recombines TRBV3-1 with TRBJ2-7, with 10 nucleotides matching TRBD1. The V gene's germline CDR1 is LGHDT and CDR2 YNNKEL (reference sequence). The CDR3 is 14 amino acids. With V trimmed by 5 bases and J by 7 bases, 8 bases remained unmatched. CDR3 sequence: CASSSRTGGMEQYF. DNA of the CDR3: TGTGCCAGCAGCTCTCGGACAGGGGGAATGGAGCAGTACTTC.

This clonotype occurred a few times. The rearrangement uses TRBV6-5 and TRBJ2-3, with 9 positions matching TRBD1. The germline gives CDR1 MNHEY, CDR2 SVGAGI. V lost 3 bases, J lost 3 bases, and 13 bases stayed unmatched. The CDR3 has 18 residues. CDR3 residues: CASSYTGPRDRETDTQYF. DNA for the CDR3: TGTGCCAGCAGTTATACGGGCCCCCGGGACAGGGAAACAGATACGCAGTATTTT.

The chain is built from TRBV4-1 and TRBJ2-2, with 7 bases identical to TRBD2. The germline CDR1 and CDR2 sequences are MGHRA and YSYEKL. CDR3 length: 17 residues. The V segment lost 0 bases and the J segment 3 bases; nucleotides outside the gene matches: 7. CDR3 nucleotide sequence: TGCGCCAGCAGCCAAGACAGCGGGGACTTCCACACCGGGGAGCTGTTTTTT. Residues: CASSQDSGDFHTGELFF.

V gene TRBV5-1 combines with J gene TRBJ1-6, with unresolved D. The CDR3 totals 14 residues. The germline gives CDR1 SGHRS, CDR2 YFSETQ. V was clipped by 5 bases and J by 7 bases, with 13 bases between them. The CDR3 DNA reads TGCGCCAGCAGTCTCCGGGAAGACAATTCACCCCTCCACTTT. Protein product: CASSLREDNSPLHF.

This clonotype has only a few counts. The junction shows a germline mismatch at one end, possibly a read error. The genes are TRBV5-1 and TRBJ2-7, with 11 nucleotides matching TRBD1. The CDR3 runs 14 residues. Germline V lookup: CDR1 SGHRS, CDR2 YFSETQ. Here the CDR3 reads CASGLDRGLYEQYF. CDR3 DNA sequence: TGCGCCAGCGGCTTGGACAGGGGGCTATACGAGCAGTACTTC.

This clonotype was detected ten times or more. The V gene is TRBV10-2, the J gene TRBJ2-1; 7 bases are shared with TRBD1. V was pared by 6 bases and J by 2 bases, with 7 bases of the junction left unmatched. CDR1 and CDR2 (germline): WSHSY, SAAADI. The CDR3 length is 15 residues. In nucleotides, the CDR3 is TGCGCCAGCAGCGTAACAGGGGATGCCTACAATGAGCAGTTCTTC. Translated, it gives CASSVTGDAYNEQFF.

This clonotype appeared a few times. CDR3 DNA: TGCGCCAGCAGCTTGGTCAAGCTTTCGAACACTGAAGCTTTCTTT. Residues: CASSLVKLSNTEAFF. J is TRBJ1-1 and V is TRBV5-1; D gene uncertain. Trimming left V 0 bases short and J 1 base short, with 10 bases between. Germline V lookup: CDR1 SGHRS, CDR2 YFSETQ. The CDR3 consists of 15 residues.

J is TRBJ1-5 and V is TRBV12-3 or TRBV12-4; D gene unclear. The V gene lost 5 bases and the J gene lost 3 bases, with 8 bases spanning the gap. The CDR3 totals 13 residues. Written as DNA, the CDR3 is TGTGCCAGCAGTACCAGTACCAATCAGCCCCAGCATTTT. Translation gives CASSTSTNQPQHF.

This clonotype was detected many times. The chain joins TRBV5-1 to TRBJ1-1; D is unclear. This CDR3 has 17 residues. Trimming pared 5 bases from V and 1 base from J, leaving 21 bases between. Germline assignment: CDR1 SGHRS and CDR2 YFSETQ. The CDR3 region has the DNA TGCGCCAGCAGAATGTCATTGGGCGAGAGAGGGAACACTGAAGCTTTCTTT. Protein sequence: CASRMSLGERGNTEAFF.

The chain couples TRBV9 to TRBJ2-3; 10 positions match TRBD1. The trim removed 3 bases at V and 4 bases at J, leaving 5 bases unmatched. The length of the CDR3 is 15 residues. Germline assignment: CDR1 SGDLS and CDR2 YYNGEE. DNA of the CDR3: TGTGCCAGCAGCGACCGGACAGGGGGGGCAGATACGCAGTATTTT. It specifies CASSDRTGGADTQYF.

This clonotype showed up just a few times. The rearrangement joins TRBV19 to TRBJ1-5, with D possibly matching TRBD1 (6 bases). V gave up 6 bases and J gave up 1 base, with 16 bases separating them. The germline gives CDR1 LNHDA, CDR2 SQIVND (reference sequence). The CDR3 is 16 residues long. CDR3 protein: CASSDRGGSSNQPQHF. CDR3 sequence (DNA): TGTGCCAGTAGCGACCGAGGGGGATCGAGCAATCAGCCCCAGCATTTT.

This clonotype was seen a few times. V and J are TRBV3-1 and TRBJ2-5; D may be TRBD2 (5 bases). Germline V CDR1 and CDR2: LGHDT, YNNKEL (reference sequence). The CDR3 has 15 residues. V lost 1 base to trimming and J lost 3 bases, with 12 bases between them. The CDR3 coding sequence is TGTGCCAGCAGCCAAGTTCTAGTCGGGGAAGAGACCCAGTACTTC. It yields the protein CASSQVLVGEETQYF.

The chain has TRBV6-5 and TRBJ1-2, with TRBD1 matching 7 bases. Trimming removed 0 bases from V and 8 bases from J; junction bases left unmatched: 3. Germline loops: CDR1 MNHEY, CDR2 SVGAGI. The CDR3 sequence is 13 residues long. CDR3 nucleotide sequence: TGTGCCAGCAGTTACTCCAGGACAGGAGGCTACACCTTC. This sequence encodes CASSYSRTGGYTF.

This clonotype was observed a handful of times. The chain links TRBV29-1 to TRBJ2-3; D remains unclear. Deletions cut 1 base from V and 2 bases from J, with 10 bases between. The germline CDR1 and CDR2 sequences are SQVTM and ANQGSEA. The CDR3 extends over 14 amino acids. CDR3 protein: CSVEAEFSTDTQYF. CDR3 DNA sequence: TGCAGCGTTGAAGCAGAGTTTTCCACAGATACGCAGTATTTT.

This clonotype was seen more than once but under ten times. The V call is TRBV18, the J call TRBJ2-3; D gene unclear. This CDR3 is built from 14 residues. Germline V gives CDR1 KGHSH, CDR2 LQKENI. Trimming cost V 0 bases and J 1 base, with 5 bases left between them. CDR3 sequence reads: CASSPPAGTDTQYF. Here the CDR3 DNA reads TGTGCCAGCTCACCACCTGCGGGCACAGATACGCAGTATTTT.

This clonotype turned up a few times. The chain recombines TRBV6-2 or TRBV6-3 with TRBJ2-3, with D possibly matching TRBD1 (6 bases). Trimming removed 7 bases at V and 1 base at J, with 21 bases between. The CDR3 totals 17 residues. Germline CDR1 and CDR2: MNHEY and SVGEGT. The CDR3 coding sequence is TGTGCCAGCACTATATATCCTACAGGGAAACGCACAGATACGCAGTATTTT. This codes for CASTIYPTGKRTDTQYF.